A single sample gave rise to the 30 T cell receptor beta chains below, sequenced in a study of blood T cell repertoires in COVID-19. Sequencing was performed with immunoSEQ multiplex PCR; in TCRdb, only in-frame clones are kept and a portion is missing. The sample shows more than 200,000 clones, 70% to 90% of them seen only once. Sequenced input: peripheral blood. These receptor sequences come from a man aged 25 to 45 with active or convalescent COVID-19.

This chain uses TRBV6-6 with TRBJ1-1; possibly TRBD1 for D (5 bases). The CDR3 is 13 residues long. From germline, CDR1 is MNHNY and CDR2 SVGAGI (reference sequence). V lost 7 bases and J 4 bases, leaving 13 bases between the germline ends. The DNA for the CDR3 is TGTGCCAGCACCATACAAAGGGGCACTGAAGCTTTCTTT. Translating it yields CASTIQRGTEAFF.

This clone was observed a single time. In DNA form, the CDR3 reads TGTGCCTGGACCTCAGGGGGCGACTATGGCTACACCTTC. Translated, it gives CAWTSGGDYGYTF. The V gene is TRBV30, the J gene TRBJ1-2, with 8 bases identical to TRBD1. CDR3 length: 13 residues. Germline lookup yields CDR1 GTSNPN and CDR2 SVGIG (reference sequence). V was pared by 4 bases and J by 3 bases, with 4 bases of the junction left unmatched.

V and J are TRBV11-2 and TRBJ2-2, with a weak D call TRBD1 (6 bases). This CDR3 contains 15 residues. The V end lost 5 bases, the J end lost 8 bases, and 18 bases lay between the germline ends. The germline V gene has CDR1 SGHAT and CDR2 FQNNGV. DNA of the CDR3: TGTGCCAGCAGCATATGGGTGGGGGCTATAGGGGAGCTGTTTTTT. Translating gives CASSIWVGAIGELFF.

This clone appeared once. The rearrangement uses TRBV5-4 and TRBJ2-5; D ambiguous. The CDR3 contains 13 residues. The V end lost 1 base, the J end lost 2 bases, and 6 bases lay between the germline ends. Germline V gene data show CDR1 as SGHNT and CDR2 as YYREEE (reference sequence). The CDR3 sequence is CASSLTVQETQYF. The CDR3 DNA is TGTGCCAGCAGCTTGACGGTACAAGAGACCCAGTACTTC.

This chain links TRBV10-3 with TRBJ1-2, with D uncertain. Germline CDR1 ENHRY, CDR2 SYGVKD. V lost 3 bases and J 4 bases, leaving 9 bases between the germline ends. This CDR3 region has 13 residues. CDR3 in amino acids: CAISDQAGYGYTF. Written as DNA, the CDR3 is TGTGCCATCAGTGATCAGGCAGGCTATGGCTACACCTTC.

This clone was detected a few times. The CDR3 here is CASSNREKLFF. DNA for the CDR3: TGTGCCAGCAGCAACAGGGAAAAACTGTTTTTT. The chain is built from TRBV12-3 or TRBV12-4 and TRBJ1-4; possibly TRBD1 for D (5 bases). The CDR3 has 11 residues. Trimming took off 6 bases at V and 8 bases at J, with 7 bases between the two ends.

The rearrangement joins TRBV11-1 to TRBJ2-3; 9 bases match TRBD2. Trimming removed 3 bases from V and 2 bases from J; junction bases left unmatched: 6. The CDR3 spans 16 residues. Germline V CDR1 and CDR2: SGHAT, FQDESV (reference sequence). For the CDR3, the DNA is TGTGCCAGCAGCTTTTCGACTAGCGGTGACACAGATACGCAGTATTTT. Amino acid sequence: CASSFSTSGDTDTQYF.

The chain carries TRBV29-1 and TRBJ1-4; possible D gene TRBD1, 6 bases. Trimming took 6 bases from V and 0 from J, leaving 11 bases between them. CDR1 is SQVTM, CDR2 ANQGSEA, per germline. CDR3 size: 14 residues. In DNA form, the CDR3 reads TGCAGCGTGAAGGACAGTGCAACTAATGAAAAACTGTTTTTT. This gives the protein CSVKDSATNEKLFF.

V gene TRBV24-1 combines with J gene TRBJ1-1; D gene unclear. Germline-derived CDR1 and CDR2 are KGHDR and SFDVKD. Trimming pared 7 bases from V and 1 base from J, leaving 9 bases between. The CDR3 extends over 13 amino acids. The CDR3 spells CATSNAGNTEAFF. As DNA, the CDR3 is TGTGCCACCAGCAATGCAGGGAACACTGAAGCTTTCTTT.

The V and J genes are TRBV5-1 and TRBJ1-5, with D perhaps matching TRBD1 (5 bases). Looked up from germline, CDR1 is SGHRS and CDR2 is YFSETQ. The CDR3 extends over 14 amino acids. Trimming removed 4 bases from V and 1 base from J, with 9 bases in between. The CDR3 protein is CASSGGTSNQPQHF. CDR3 sequence (DNA): TGCGCCAGCAGCGGGGGGACGAGCAATCAGCCCCAGCATTTT.

This chain links TRBV4-1 with TRBJ1-3; D gene ambiguous. Germline CDR1 is MGHRA and CDR2 is YSYEKL. Trimming took off 1 base at V and 0 bases at J, with 10 bases between the two ends. The CDR3 length is 16 residues. This CDR3 reads CASSQGSGLSGNTIYF. DNA of the CDR3: TGCGCCAGCAGCCAAGGATCAGGCCTCTCTGGAAACACCATATATTTT.

The rearrangement uses TRBV19 and TRBJ1-2; perhaps TRBD1 as D (5 bases). V lost 9 bases to trimming and J lost 3 bases, with 14 bases between them. CDR3 length equals 13 residues. The germline gives CDR1 LNHDA, CDR2 SQIVND (reference sequence). Here the CDR3 DNA reads TGTGCCAGCTCCAGGGAGGGTGACTATGGCTACACCTTC. This gives the protein CASSREGDYGYTF.

This chain connects TRBV18 to TRBJ2-5; D uncertain. Germline assignment: CDR1 KGHSH and CDR2 LQKENI. This CDR3 spans 13 amino acids. Trimming took off 1 base at V and 2 bases at J, with 5 bases between the two ends. In nucleotides, the CDR3 is TGTGCCAGCTCACCACAGCTACAAGAGACCCAGTACTTC. Its translation: CASSPQLQETQYF.

The chain is built from TRBV5-5 and TRBJ1-1, with D perhaps matching TRBD1 (5 bases). CDR3 length: 18 residues. Looked up from germline, CDR1 is SGHKS and CDR2 is YYEKEE (reference sequence). V was clipped by 3 bases and J by 4 bases, with 25 bases between them. CDR3: CASSSFPTGTPKGTEAFF. In DNA form, the CDR3 reads TGTGCCAGCAGCTCCTTTCCAACCGGGACTCCTAAGGGCACTGAAGCTTTCTTT.

The chain links TRBV7-2 to TRBJ2-5; D remains ambiguous. The CDR3 extends over 15 amino acids. Trimming stripped 2 bases from V and 5 bases from J, with 15 bases between. Germline loops: CDR1 SGHTA, CDR2 FQGNSA. CDR3 sequence (DNA): TGTGCCAGCAGCTTAATTAGCACGCAACCGGAGACCCAGTACTTC. As protein: CASSLISTQPETQYF.

The chain is built from TRBV5-4 and TRBJ1-3; perhaps TRBD1 as D (5 bases). Per germline, CDR1 SGHNT and CDR2 YYREEE (reference sequence). There are 15 residues in the CDR3. Trimming cost V 2 bases and J 1 base, with 10 bases left between them. The CDR3 here is CASSLFSGSGNTIYF. Written as DNA, the CDR3 is TGTGCCAGCAGCTTATTTTCAGGGTCTGGAAACACCATATATTTT.

The chain carries TRBV27 and TRBJ2-7, with TRBD1 matching 7 bases. Per germline, CDR1 MNHEY and CDR2 SMNVEV (reference sequence). The CDR3 sequence is 16 residues long. Trimming at V came to 2 bases and at J to 9 bases, leaving 16 bases not matched to a gene. CDR3 sequence: CASSLQQGPFGKGQYF. The CDR3 nucleotides read TGTGCCAGCAGTTTACAACAGGGGCCCTTTGGAAAGGGGCAGTACTTC.

The J gene is TRBJ1-1, the V gene TRBV9; 9 nucleotides match TRBD1. The CDR3 is 15 amino acids. The trim removed 4 bases at V and 4 bases at J, leaving 8 bases unmatched. Germline assignment: CDR1 SGDLS and CDR2 YYNGEE. The CDR3 is CASSSGTGTGTEAFF. CDR3 coding DNA: TGTGCCAGCAGCTCCGGGACAGGGACGGGCACTGAAGCTTTCTTT.

The V and J genes are TRBV12-3 or TRBV12-4 and TRBJ2-1, with a tentative D call TRBD2 (5 bases). There are 13 residues in the CDR3. V lost 6 bases and J 6 bases, leaving 12 bases between the germline ends. In DNA form, the CDR3 reads TGTGCCAGCAGGGTAGCGTTGGGCAATGAGCAGTTCTTC. Translated, it gives CASRVALGNEQFF.

The V call is TRBV7-7, the J call TRBJ2-7, with TRBD1 identical over 7 bases. V trimming: 3 bases; J trimming: 0 bases; junction bases outside the gene matches: 5. The CDR3 extends over 15 amino acids. In germline, CDR1 is SSHAT, CDR2 FNYEAQ (reference sequence). The CDR3 loop reads CASSLDRNCSYEQYF. The DNA for the CDR3 is TGTGCCAGCAGCTTGGACAGGAACTGCTCCTACGAGCAGTACTTC.

The rearrangement uses TRBV25-1 and TRBJ2-3, with D possibly TRBD2 on 6 matching bases. This CDR3 contains 13 residues. CDR1 MGHDK and CDR2 SYGVNS come from the germline V gene. Trimming stripped 3 bases from V and 14 bases from J, with 18 bases between. The CDR3 DNA follows: TGTGCCAGCAGTGATTTTAGGCGGGGCCGGGCGTATTTT. Translation gives CASSDFRRGRAYF.

The rearrangement links TRBV19 to TRBJ2-7, with 9 positions matching TRBD1. CDR1 and CDR2 from the germline V gene are LNHDA and SQIVND (reference sequence). The CDR3 loop spans 17 amino acids. Trimming took 6 bases from V and 2 from J; bases not matched to a gene: 14. CDR3 nucleotides: TGTGCCAGTAGCACAACATCCGGGACAGGGCCACCCTACGAGCAGTACTTC. It encodes CASSTTSGTGPPYEQYF. The complete variable domain, with remaining parts taken from reference TRBV19 and TRBJ2-7, reads DGGITQSPKYLFRKEGQNVTLSCEQNLNHDAMYWYRQDPGQGLRLIYYSQIVNDFQKGDIAEGYSVSREKKESFPLTVTSAQKNPTAFYLCASSTTSGTGPPYEQYFGPGTRLTVT.

This clone was recorded only once. The V and J genes are TRBV19 and TRBJ1-1, with unresolved D. The CDR3 consists of 15 residues. V was pared by 3 bases and J by 1 base, with 12 bases between. The germline CDR1 and CDR2 sequences are LNHDA and SQIVND (reference sequence). CDR3 sequence: CASSIQRNENTEAFF. CDR3 DNA sequence: TGTGCCAGTAGTATCCAGAGGAACGAGAACACTGAAGCTTTCTTT. Drawing the rest from reference TRBV19 and TRBJ1-1, the complete variable domain is DGGITQSPKYLFRKEGQNVTLSCEQNLNHDAMYWYRQDPGQGLRLIYYSQIVNDFQKGDIAEGYSVSREKKESFPLTVTSAQKNPTAFYLCASSIQRNENTEAFFGQGTRLTVV.

This clone was counted between two and nine times. This chain links TRBV27 with TRBJ2-7, with 10 nucleotides matching TRBD2. This CDR3 comprises 16 residues. Germline assignment: CDR1 MNHEY and CDR2 SMNVEV (reference sequence). Trimming at V came to 6 bases and at J to 5 bases, leaving 13 bases not matched to a gene. The CDR3 bases are TGTGCCAGCAGCCCCAGGGGGGCTAGCGGGGGCCACGAGCAGTACTTC. Encoded protein: CASSPRGASGGHEQYF.

The V call is TRBV21-1, the J call TRBJ2-3; TRBD2, the D gene given by the table, was not confirmed from the DNA. TRBV21-1 is given as a pseudogene. This CDR3 is 15 amino acids long. In nucleotides, the CDR3 is TGTGCCAGCATCACCGAGGGGGGGCTCACAGATACGCAGTATTTT. Amino acids: CASITEGGLTDTQYF.

The chain joins TRBV5-1 to TRBJ1-2; 7 bases align to TRBD1. V shed 0 bases, J shed 3 bases, and the junction held 2 bases outside the gene matches. Germline assignment: CDR1 SGHRS and CDR2 YFSETQ. The CDR3 spans 14 residues. CDR3 nucleotide sequence: TGCGCCAGCAGCTTGGGGGACAGCCACTATGGCTACACCTTC. It translates to CASSLGDSHYGYTF.

J is TRBJ1-1 and V is TRBV4-1; D is unresolved. Trimming took off 4 bases at V and 4 bases at J, with 25 bases between the two ends. CDR1 and CDR2 from the germline V gene are MGHRA and YSYEKL. CDR3 length: 18 amino acids. CDR3 loop: CASSLSLGSGPRATEAFF. The CDR3 coding sequence is TGCGCCAGCAGCCTTTCCTTGGGGTCCGGCCCGCGGGCCACTGAAGCTTTCTTT.

V and J are TRBV6-1 and TRBJ2-6, with D possibly being TRBD1 (6 bases). Germline loops: CDR1 MNHNS, CDR2 SASEGT. The CDR3 totals 16 residues. Trimming removed 2 bases at V and 2 bases at J, with 10 bases between. In nucleotides, the CDR3 is TGTGCCAGCAGTGAAACCGCAGGGGCTGGGGCCAACGTCCTGACTTTC. Translated, it gives CASSETAGAGANVLTF.

The CDR3 DNA reads as TGTGCCAGCAGTCAGTGGGGACAGGGGGCAGAAGAGCAGTACTTC. Translated: CASSQWGQGAEEQYF. V is TRBV9 and J is TRBJ2-7, with TRBD1 identical over 12 bases. The J segment lost 7 bases and the V segment lost 5 bases, leaving 10 bases of the junction unmatched. The CDR3 is made up of 15 amino acids. From germline, CDR1 is SGDLS and CDR2 YYNGEE.

The chain links TRBV10-1 to TRBJ1-2, with TRBD1 matching 7 bases. Germline V gene data show CDR1 as WNHNN and CDR2 as SYGVQD (reference sequence). This CDR3 is 14 amino acids long. Trimming removed 3 bases from V and 4 bases from J; junction bases left unmatched: 5. CDR3 sequence: CASSDDRDPYGYTF. The CDR3 DNA reads as TGCGCCAGCAGTGATGACAGGGACCCCTATGGCTACACCTTC.